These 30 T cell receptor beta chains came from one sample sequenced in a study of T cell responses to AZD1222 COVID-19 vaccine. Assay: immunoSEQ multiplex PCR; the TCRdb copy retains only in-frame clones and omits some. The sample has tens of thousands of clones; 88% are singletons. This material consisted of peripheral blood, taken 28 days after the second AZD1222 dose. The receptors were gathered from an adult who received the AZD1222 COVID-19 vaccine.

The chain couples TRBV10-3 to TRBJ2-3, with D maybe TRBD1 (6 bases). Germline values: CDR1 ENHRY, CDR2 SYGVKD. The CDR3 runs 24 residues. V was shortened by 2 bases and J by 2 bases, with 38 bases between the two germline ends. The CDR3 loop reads CAISEKGFRDNRVLPLLFTDTQYF. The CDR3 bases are TGTGCCATCAGTGAGAAAGGGTTTAGAGACAACAGGGTCCTCCCCCTACTATTCACAGATACGCAGTATTTT.

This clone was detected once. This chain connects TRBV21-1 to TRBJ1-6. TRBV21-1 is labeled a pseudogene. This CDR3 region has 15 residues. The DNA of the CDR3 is TGTGCCAGCAGCAAACGTCCAGGGAGCAATTCACCCCTCCACTTT. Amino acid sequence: CASSKRPGSNSPLHF.

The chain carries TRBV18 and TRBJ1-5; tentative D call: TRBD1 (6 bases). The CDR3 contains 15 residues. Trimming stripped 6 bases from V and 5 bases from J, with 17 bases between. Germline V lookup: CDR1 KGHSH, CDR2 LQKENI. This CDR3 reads CASSASGEGDQPQHF. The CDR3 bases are TGTGCCAGCTCCGCATCGGGGGAGGGGGATCAGCCCCAGCATTTT. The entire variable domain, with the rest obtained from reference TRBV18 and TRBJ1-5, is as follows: NAGVMQNPRHLVRRRGQEARLRCSPMKGHSHVYWYRQLPEEGLKFMVYLQKENIIDESGMPKERFSAEFPKEGPSILRIQQVVRGDSAAYFCASSASGEGDQPQHFGDGTRLSIL.

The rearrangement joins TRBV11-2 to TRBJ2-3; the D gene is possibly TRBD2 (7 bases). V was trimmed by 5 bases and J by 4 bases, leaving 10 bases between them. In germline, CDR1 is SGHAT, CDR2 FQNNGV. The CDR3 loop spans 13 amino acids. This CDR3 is CASSLGGADTQYF. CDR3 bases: TGTGCCAGCAGCCTAGGGGGGGCAGATACGCAGTATTTT.

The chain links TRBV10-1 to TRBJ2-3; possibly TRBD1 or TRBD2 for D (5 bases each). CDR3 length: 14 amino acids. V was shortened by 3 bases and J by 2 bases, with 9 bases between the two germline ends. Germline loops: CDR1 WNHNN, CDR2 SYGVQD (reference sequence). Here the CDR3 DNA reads TGCGCCAGCAGTGATGGGGGATTCACAGATACGCAGTATTTT. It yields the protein CASSDGGFTDTQYF.

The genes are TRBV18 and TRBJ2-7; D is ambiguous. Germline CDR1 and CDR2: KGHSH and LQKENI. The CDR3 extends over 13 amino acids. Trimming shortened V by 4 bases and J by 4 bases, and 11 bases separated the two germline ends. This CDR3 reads CASSLADGYEQYF. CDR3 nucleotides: TGTGCCAGCTCACTTGCCGACGGGTACGAGCAGTACTTC.

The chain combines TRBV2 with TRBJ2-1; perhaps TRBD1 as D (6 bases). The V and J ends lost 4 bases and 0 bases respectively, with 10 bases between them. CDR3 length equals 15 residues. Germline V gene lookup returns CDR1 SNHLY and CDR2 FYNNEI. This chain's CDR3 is CASSGTGSSYNEQFF. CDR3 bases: TGTGCCAGCAGTGGCACAGGGAGCTCCTACAATGAGCAGTTCTTC.

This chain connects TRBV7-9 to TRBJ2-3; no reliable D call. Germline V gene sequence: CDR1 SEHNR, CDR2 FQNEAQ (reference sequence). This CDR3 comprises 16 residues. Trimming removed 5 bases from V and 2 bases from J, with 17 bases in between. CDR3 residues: CASSPSDSPTTDTQYF. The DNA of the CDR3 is TGTGCCAGCAGCCCGAGCGACTCCCCCACCACAGATACGCAGTATTTT.

The CDR3 sequence is CASSYLYEQYF. In nucleotides, the CDR3 is TGTGCCAGCAGTTACCTCTACGAGCAGTACTTC. The chain employs TRBV6-5 and TRBJ2-7; D unclear. CDR1 and CDR2 (germline): MNHEY, SVGAGI. The V gene lost 2 bases and the J gene lost 3 bases, with 2 bases spanning the gap. CDR3 length equals 11 residues.

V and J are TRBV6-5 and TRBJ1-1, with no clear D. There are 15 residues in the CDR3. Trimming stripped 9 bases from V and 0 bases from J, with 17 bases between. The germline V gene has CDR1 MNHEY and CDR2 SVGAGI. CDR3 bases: TGTGCCAGTCAAGAGGGTAATTGGATGAACACTGAAGCTTTCTTT. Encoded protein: CASQEGNWMNTEAFF.

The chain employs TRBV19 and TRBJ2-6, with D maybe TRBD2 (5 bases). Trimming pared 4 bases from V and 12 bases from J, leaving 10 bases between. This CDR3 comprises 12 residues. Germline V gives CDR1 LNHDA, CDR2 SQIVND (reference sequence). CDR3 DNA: TGTGCCAGTAGTACCGGACTGACCGTCCTGACTTTC. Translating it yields CASSTGLTVLTF.

The CDR3 nucleotides read TGTGCCAGCCGCTCCGGGGGGGTTTGGGAAAAACTGTTTTTT. Translated: CASRSGGVWEKLFF. J is TRBJ1-4 and V is TRBV6-5; tentative D call: TRBD1 (5 bases). Trimming took 8 bases from V and 8 from J, leaving 18 bases between them. CDR3 length equals 14 residues. Germline assignment: CDR1 MNHEY and CDR2 SVGAGI.

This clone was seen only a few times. CDR3 region: CASSLGLSGTSTDTQYF. The CDR3 DNA is TGTGCCAGCAGCTTAGGCCTAAGCGGCACTAGCACAGATACGCAGTATTTT. The chain combines TRBV11-2 with TRBJ2-3, with D maybe TRBD2 (5 bases). V was clipped by 1 base and J by 0 bases, with 14 bases between them. CDR1 and CDR2 from the germline V gene are SGHAT and FQNNGV. The CDR3 is made up of 17 amino acids.

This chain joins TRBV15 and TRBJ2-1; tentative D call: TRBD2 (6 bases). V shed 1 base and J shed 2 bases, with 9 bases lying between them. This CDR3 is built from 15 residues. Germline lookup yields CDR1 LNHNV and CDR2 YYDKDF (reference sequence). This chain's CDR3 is CATSRVRTTYNEQFF. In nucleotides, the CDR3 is TGTGCCACCAGCAGAGTTAGGACTACCTACAATGAGCAGTTCTTC.

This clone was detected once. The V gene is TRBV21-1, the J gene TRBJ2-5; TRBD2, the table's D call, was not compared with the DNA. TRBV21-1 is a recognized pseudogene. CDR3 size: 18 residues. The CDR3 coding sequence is TGTGCCAGCAGCAAAGCGGCTGCTAGCGGGAGGGCAGAGGAGACCCAGTACTTC. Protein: CASSKAAASGRAEETQYF.

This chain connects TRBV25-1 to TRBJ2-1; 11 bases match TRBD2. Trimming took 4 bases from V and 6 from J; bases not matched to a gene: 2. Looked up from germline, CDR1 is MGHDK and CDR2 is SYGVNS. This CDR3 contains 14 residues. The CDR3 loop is CASSGGLAGNEQFF. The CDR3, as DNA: TGTGCCAGCAGTGGAGGACTAGCGGGCAATGAGCAGTTCTTC.

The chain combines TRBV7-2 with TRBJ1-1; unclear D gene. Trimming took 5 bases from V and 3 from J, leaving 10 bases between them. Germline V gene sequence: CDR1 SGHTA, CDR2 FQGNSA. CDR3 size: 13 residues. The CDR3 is CASSPGGYTEAFF. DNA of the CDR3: TGTGCCAGCAGCCCCGGAGGGTACACTGAAGCTTTCTTT. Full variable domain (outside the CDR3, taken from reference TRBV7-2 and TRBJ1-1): GAGVSQSPSNKVTEKGKDVELRCDPISGHTALYWYRQSLGQGLEFLIYFQGNSAPDKSGLPSDRFSAERTGGSVSTLTIQRTQQEDSAVYLCASSPGGYTEAFFGQGTRLTVV.

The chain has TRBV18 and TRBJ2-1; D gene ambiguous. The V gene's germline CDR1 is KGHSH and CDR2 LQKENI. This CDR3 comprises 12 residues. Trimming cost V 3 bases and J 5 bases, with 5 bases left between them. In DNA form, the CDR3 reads TGTGCCAGCTCACCCTACAACAATGAGCAGTTCTTC. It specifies CASSPYNNEQFF.

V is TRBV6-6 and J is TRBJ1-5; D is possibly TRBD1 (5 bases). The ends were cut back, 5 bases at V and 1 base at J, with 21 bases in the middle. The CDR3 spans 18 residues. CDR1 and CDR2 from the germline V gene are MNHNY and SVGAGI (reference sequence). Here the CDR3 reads CASSHGTARQKSNQPQHF. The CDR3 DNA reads TGTGCCAGCAGTCACGGGACGGCCCGCCAAAAAAGCAATCAGCCCCAGCATTTT.

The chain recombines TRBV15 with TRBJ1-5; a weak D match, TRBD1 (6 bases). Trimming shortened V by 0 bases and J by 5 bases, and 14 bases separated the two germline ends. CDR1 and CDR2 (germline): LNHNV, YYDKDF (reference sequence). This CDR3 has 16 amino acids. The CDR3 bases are TGTGCCACCAGCAGAGATATAGGGGGTGGCTATCAGCCCCAGCATTTT. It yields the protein CATSRDIGGGYQPQHF. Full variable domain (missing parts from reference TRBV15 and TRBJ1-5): DAMVIQNPRYQVTQFGKPVTLSCSQTLNHNVMYWYQQKSSQAPKLLFHYYDKDFNNEADTPDNFQSRRPNTSFCFLDIRSPGLGDTAMYLCATSRDIGGGYQPQHFGDGTRLSIL.

The CDR3 coding sequence is TGTGCCAGCAGCCGACGGACAAGCCTCCCCCTGATGAACACTGAAGCTTTCTTT. This encodes CASSRRTSLPLMNTEAFF. The gene calls are TRBV28 and TRBJ1-1; maybe TRBD1 (5 bases). The CDR3 is 18 residues long. CDR1 and CDR2 (germline): MDHEN, SYDVKM. The V gene lost 6 bases and the J gene lost 0 bases, with 23 bases spanning the gap.

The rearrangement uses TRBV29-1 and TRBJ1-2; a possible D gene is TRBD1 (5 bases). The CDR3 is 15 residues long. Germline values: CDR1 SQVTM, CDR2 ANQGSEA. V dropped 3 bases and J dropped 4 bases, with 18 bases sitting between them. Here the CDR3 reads CSVDGPRGDLYGYTF. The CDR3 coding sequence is TGCAGCGTTGACGGTCCGCGCGGGGACCTCTATGGCTACACCTTC.

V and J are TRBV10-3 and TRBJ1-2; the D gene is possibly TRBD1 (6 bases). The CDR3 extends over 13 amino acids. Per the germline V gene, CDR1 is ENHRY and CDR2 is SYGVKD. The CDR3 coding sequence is TGTTCCGCGGGGGCCCCCATCGATTATGGCTACACCTTC. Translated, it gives CSAGAPIDYGYTF.

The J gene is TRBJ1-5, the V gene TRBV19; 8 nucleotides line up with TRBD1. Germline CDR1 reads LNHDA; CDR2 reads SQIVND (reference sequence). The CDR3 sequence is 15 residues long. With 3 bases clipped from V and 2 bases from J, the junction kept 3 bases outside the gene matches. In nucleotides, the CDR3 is TGTGCCAGTAGTATGAGGGGACAGGGCAATCAGCCCCAGCATTTT. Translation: CASSMRGQGNQPQHF.

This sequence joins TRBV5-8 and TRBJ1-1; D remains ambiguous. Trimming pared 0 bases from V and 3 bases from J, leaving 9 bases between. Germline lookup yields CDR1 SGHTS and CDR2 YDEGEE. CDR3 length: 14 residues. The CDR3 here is CASSLDSFYTEAFF. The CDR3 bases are TGTGCCAGCAGCTTGGACAGTTTTTACACTGAAGCTTTCTTT.

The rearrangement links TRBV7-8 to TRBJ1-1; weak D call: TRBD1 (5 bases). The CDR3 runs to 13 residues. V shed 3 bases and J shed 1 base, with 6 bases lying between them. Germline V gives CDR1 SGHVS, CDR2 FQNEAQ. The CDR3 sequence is CASSFTGNTEAFF. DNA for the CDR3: TGTGCCAGCAGCTTTACAGGGAACACTGAAGCTTTCTTT.

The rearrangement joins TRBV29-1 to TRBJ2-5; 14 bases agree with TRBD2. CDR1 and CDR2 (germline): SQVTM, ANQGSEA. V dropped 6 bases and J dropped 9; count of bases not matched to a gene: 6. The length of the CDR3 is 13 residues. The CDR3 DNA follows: TGCAGCGTGGAGACTAGCGGGAGGGCGGCCCAGTACTTC. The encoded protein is CSVETSGRAAQYF.

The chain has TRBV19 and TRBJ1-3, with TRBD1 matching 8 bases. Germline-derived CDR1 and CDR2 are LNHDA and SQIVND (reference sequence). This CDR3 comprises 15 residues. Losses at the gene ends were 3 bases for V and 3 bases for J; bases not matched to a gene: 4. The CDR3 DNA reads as TGTGCCAGTAGTATCGGACAGGGACGTGGAAACACCATATATTTT. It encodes CASSIGQGRGNTIYF.

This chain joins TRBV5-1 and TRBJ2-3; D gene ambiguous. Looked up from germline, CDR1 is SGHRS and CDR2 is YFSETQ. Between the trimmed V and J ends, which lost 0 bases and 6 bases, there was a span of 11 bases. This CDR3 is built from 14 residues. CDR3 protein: CASSLALSTDTQYF. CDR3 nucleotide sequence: TGCGCCAGCAGCTTGGCCCTATCAACTGATACGCAGTATTTT. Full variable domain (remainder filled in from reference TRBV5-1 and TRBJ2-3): KAGVTQTPRYLIKTRGQQVTLSCSPISGHRSVSWYQQTPGQGLQFLFEYFSETQRNKGNFPGRFSGRQFSNSRSEMNVSTLELGDSALYLCASSLALSTDTQYFGPGTRLTVL.

The CDR3 here is CASSYSSQGAVYGYTF. DNA for the CDR3: TGTGCCAGCAGTTACTCGAGTCAGGGGGCAGTTTATGGCTACACCTTC. V gene TRBV6-5 combines with J gene TRBJ1-2; TRBD1 matches at 8 bases. The J segment lost 5 bases and the V segment lost 0 bases, leaving 8 bases of the junction unmatched. The CDR3 runs to 16 residues. Germline assignment: CDR1 MNHEY and CDR2 SVGAGI.